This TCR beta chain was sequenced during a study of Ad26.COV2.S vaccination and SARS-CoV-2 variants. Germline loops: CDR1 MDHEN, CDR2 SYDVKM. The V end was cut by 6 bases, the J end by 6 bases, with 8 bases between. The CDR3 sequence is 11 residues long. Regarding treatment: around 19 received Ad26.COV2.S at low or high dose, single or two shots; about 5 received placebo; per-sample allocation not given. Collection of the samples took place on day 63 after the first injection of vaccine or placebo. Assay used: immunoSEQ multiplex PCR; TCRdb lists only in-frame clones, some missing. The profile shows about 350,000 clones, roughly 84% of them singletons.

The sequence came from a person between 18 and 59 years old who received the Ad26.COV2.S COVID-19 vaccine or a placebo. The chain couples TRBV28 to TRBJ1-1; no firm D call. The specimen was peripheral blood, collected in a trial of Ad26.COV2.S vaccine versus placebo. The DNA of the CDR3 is TGTGCCAGCAGGATAGGCGCTGAAGCTTTCTTT. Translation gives CASRIGAEAFF.